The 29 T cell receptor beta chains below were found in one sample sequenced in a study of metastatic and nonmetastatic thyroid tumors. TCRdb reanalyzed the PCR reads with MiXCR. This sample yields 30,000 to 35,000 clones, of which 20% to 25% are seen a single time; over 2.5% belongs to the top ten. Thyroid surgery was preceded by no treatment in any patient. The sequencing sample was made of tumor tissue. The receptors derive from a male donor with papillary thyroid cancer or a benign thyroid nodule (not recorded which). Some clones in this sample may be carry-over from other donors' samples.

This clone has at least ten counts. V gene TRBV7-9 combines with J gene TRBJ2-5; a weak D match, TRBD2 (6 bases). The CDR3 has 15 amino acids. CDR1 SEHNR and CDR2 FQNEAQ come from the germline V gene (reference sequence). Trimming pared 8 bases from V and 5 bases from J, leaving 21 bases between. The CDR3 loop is CASSSGVVGGETQYF. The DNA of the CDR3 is TGTGCCAGCTCCTCGGGAGTGGTAGGCGGGGAGACCCAGTACTTC.

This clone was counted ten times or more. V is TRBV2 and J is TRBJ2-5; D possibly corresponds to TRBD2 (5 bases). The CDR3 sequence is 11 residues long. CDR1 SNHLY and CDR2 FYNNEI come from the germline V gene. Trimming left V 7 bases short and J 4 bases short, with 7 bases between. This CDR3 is CASIGVETQYF. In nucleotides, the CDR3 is TGTGCCAGCATCGGGGTAGAGACCCAGTACTTC. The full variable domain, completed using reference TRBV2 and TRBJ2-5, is EPEVTQTPSHQVTQMGQEVILRCVPISNHLYFYWYRQILGQKVEFLVSFYNNEISEKSEIFDDQFSVERPDGSNFTLKIRSTKLEDSAMYFCASIGVETQYFGPGTRLLVL.

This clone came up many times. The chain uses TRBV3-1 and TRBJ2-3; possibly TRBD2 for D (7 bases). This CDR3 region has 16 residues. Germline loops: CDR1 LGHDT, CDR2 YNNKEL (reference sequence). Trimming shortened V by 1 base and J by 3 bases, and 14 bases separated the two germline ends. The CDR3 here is CASSQGGGGRTDTQYF. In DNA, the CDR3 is TGTGCCAGCAGCCAAGGAGGGGGGGGAAGGACAGATACGCAGTATTTT.

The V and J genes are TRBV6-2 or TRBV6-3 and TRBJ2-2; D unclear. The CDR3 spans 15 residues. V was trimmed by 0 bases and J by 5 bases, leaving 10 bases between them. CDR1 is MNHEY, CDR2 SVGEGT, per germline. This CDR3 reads CASSYSTLLTGELFF. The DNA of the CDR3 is TGTGCCAGCAGTTACTCTACACTGTTGACCGGGGAGCTGTTTTTT.

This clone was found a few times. The CDR3 spells CASAEQASYNEQFF. CDR3 DNA sequence: TGTGCCAGCGCGGAACAGGCCTCCTACAATGAGCAGTTCTTC. The chain combines TRBV28 with TRBJ2-1; the D gene is possibly TRBD1 (5 bases). The CDR3 is 14 residues long. Looked up from germline, CDR1 is MDHEN and CDR2 is SYDVKM. V was trimmed by 8 bases and J by 0 bases, leaving 11 bases between them.

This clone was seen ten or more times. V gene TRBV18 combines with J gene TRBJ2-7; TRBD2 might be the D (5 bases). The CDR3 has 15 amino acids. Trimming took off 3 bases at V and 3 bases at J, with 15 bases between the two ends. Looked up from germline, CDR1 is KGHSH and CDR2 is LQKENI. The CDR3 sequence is CASSPSGNRDYEQYF. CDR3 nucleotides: TGTGCCAGCTCACCTAGTGGCAATCGGGACTACGAGCAGTACTTC. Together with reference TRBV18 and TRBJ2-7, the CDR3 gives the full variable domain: NAGVMQNPRHLVRRRGQEARLRCSPMKGHSHVYWYRQLPEEGLKFMVYLQKENIIDESGMPKERFSAEFPKEGPSILRIQQVVRGDSAAYFCASSPSGNRDYEQYFGPGTRLTVT.

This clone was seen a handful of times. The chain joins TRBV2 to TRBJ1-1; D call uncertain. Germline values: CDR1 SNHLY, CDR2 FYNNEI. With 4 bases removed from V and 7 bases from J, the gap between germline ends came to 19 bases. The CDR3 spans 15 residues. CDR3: CASSGSGISSCEAFF. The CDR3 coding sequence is TGTGCCAGCAGTGGATCAGGTATATCTTCGTGTGAAGCTTTCTTT.

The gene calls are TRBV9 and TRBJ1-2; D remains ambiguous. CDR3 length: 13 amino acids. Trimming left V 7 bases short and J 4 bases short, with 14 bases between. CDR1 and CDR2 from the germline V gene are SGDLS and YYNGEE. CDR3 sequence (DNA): TGTGCCAGCTCCGGCCAAGAGACCTATGGCTACACCTTC. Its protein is CASSGQETYGYTF.

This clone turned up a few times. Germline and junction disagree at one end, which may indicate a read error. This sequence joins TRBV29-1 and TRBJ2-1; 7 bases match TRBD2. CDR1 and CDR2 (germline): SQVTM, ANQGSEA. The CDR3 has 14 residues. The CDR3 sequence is CSFEIGGRGSEHFF. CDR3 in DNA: TGCAGCTTTGAAATCGGCGGGAGAGGCAGTGAGCATTTCTTC.

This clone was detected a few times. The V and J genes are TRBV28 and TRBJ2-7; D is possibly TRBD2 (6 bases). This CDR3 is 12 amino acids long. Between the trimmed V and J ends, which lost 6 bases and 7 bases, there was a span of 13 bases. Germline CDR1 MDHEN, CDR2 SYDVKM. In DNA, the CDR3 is TGTGCCAGCAGGCAAAGCGGGCGAGAGCAGTACTTC. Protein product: CASRQSGREQYF.

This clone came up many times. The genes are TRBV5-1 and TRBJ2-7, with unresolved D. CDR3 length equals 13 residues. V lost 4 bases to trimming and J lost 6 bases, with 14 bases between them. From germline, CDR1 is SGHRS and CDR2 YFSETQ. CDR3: CASSQELGSEQYF. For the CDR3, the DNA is TGCGCCAGCAGCCAGGAATTAGGGTCCGAGCAGTACTTC.

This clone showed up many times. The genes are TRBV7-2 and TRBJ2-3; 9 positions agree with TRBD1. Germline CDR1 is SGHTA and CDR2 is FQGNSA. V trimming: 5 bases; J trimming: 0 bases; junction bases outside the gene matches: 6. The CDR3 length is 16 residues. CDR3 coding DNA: TGTGCCAGCAGCGAGCGACAGGGGGGAAGCACAGATACGCAGTATTTT. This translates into CASSERQGGSTDTQYF.

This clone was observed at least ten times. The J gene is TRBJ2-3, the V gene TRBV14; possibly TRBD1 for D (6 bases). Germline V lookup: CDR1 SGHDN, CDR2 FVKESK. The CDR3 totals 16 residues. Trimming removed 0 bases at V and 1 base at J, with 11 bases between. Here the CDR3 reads CASSQEGGWGTDTQYF. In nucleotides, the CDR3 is TGTGCCAGCAGCCAAGAAGGGGGATGGGGCACAGATACGCAGTATTTT.

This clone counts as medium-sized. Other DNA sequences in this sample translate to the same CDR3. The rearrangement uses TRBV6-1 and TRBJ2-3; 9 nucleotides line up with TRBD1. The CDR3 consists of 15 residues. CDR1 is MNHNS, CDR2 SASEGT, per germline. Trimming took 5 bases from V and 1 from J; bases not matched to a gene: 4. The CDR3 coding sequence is TGTGCCAGCAGTCAACAGGGGGCAGGCACAGATACGCAGTATTTT. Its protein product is CASSQQGAGTDTQYF.

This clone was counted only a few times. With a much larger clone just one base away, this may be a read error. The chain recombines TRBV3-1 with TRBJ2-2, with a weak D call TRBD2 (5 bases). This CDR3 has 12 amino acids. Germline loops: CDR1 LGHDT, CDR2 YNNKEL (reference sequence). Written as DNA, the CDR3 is TGTGCCAGCAGCTGGACCGCCGGGGAGCTGCTTTTT. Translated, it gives CASSWTAGELLF.

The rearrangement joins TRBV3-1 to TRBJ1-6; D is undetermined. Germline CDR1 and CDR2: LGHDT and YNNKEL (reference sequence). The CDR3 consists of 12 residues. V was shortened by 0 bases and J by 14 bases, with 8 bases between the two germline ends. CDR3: CASSQDPQALHF. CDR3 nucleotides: TGTGCCAGCAGCCAAGATCCACAAGCCCTCCACTTT.

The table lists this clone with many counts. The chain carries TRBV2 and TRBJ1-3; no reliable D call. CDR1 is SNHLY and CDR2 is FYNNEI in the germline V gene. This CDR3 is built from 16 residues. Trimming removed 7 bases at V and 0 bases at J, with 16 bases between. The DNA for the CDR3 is TGTGCCAGCATGGGGTACAAGAGTTTCTCTGGAAACACCATATATTTT. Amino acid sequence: CASMGYKSFSGNTIYF.

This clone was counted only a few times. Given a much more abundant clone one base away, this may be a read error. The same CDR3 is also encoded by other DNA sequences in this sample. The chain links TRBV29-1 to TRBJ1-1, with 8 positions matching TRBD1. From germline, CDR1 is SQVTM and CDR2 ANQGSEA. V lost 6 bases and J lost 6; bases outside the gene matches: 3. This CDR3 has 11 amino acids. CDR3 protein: CSVDRGSEAFF. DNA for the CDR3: TGCAGCGTAGACAGGGGATCTGAAGCTTTCTTT. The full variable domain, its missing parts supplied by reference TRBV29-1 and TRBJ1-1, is SAVISQKPSRDICQRGTSLTIQCQVDSQVTMMFWYRQQPGQSLTLIATANQGSEATYESGFVIDKFPISRPNLTFSTLTVSNMSPEDSSIYLCSVDRGSEAFFGQGTRLTVV.

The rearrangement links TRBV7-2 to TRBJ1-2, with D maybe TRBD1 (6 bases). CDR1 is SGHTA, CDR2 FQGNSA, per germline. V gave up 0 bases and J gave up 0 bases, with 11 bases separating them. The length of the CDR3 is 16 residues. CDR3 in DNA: TGTGCCAGCAGCTTAGCCGGGACAACTTCTAACTATGGCTACACCTTC. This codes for CASSLAGTTSNYGYTF.

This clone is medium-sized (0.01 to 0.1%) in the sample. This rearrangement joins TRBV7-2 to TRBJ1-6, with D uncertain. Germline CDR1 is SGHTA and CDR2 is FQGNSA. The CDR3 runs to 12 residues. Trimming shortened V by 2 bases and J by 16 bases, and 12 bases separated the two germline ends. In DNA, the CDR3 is TGTGCCAGCAGCTTAAACCCAGGTTCACTCCACTTT. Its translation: CASSLNPGSLHF.

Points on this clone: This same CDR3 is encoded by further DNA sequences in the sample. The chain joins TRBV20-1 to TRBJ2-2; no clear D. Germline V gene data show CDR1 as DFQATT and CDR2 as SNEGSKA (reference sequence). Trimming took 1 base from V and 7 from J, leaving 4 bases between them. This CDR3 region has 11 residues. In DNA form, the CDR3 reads TGCAGTGCTAGAGGTAACGGGGAGCTGTTTTTT. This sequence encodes CSARGNGELFF.

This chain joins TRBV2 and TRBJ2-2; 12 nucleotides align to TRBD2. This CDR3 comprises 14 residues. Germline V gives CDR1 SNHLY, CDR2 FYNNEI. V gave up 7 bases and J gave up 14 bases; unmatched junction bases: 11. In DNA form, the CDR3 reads TGTGCCAGCATGCGACTAGCGGGAGTCGGTGATCTGTTTTTT. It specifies CASMRLAGVGDLFF.

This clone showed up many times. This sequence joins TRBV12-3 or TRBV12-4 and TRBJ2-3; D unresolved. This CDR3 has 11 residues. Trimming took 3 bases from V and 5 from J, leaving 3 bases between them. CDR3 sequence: CASSFGDTQYF. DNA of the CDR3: TGTGCCAGCAGTTTCGGAGATACGCAGTATTTT.

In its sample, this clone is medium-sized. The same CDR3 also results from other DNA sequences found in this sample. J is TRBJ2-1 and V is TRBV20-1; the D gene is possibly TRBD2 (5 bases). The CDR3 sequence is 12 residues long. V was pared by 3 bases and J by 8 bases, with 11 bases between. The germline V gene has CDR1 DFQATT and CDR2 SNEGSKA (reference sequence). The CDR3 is CSASTSTDEQFF. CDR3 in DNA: TGCAGTGCTAGTACTAGTACCGATGAGCAGTTCTTC.

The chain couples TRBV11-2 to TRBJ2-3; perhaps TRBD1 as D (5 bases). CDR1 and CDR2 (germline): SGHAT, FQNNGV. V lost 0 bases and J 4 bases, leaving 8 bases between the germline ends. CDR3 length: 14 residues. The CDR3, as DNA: TGTGCCAGCAGCTTAGATCAGGGCGCAGATACGCAGTATTTT. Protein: CASSLDQGADTQYF.

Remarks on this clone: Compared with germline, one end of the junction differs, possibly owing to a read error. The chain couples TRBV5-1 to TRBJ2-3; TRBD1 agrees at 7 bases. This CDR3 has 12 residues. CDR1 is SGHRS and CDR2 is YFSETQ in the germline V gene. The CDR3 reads CAIRGFTDTHYF. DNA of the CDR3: TGCGCCATCAGGGGGTTCACAGATACGCATTATTTT. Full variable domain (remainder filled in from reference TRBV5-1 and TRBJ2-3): KAGVTQTPRYLIKTRGQQVTLSCSPISGHRSVSWYQQTPGQGLQFLFEYFSETQRNKGNFPGRFSGRQFSNSRSEMNVSTLELGDSALYLCAIRGFTDTHYFGPGTRLTVL.

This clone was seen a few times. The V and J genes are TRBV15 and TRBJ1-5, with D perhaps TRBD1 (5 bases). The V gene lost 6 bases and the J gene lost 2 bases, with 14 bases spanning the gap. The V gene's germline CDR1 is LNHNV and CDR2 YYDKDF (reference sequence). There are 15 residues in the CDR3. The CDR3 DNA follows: TGTGCCACCAGACGTAGGGGATGGGGCAATCAGCCCCAGCATTTT. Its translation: CATRRRGWGNQPQHF.

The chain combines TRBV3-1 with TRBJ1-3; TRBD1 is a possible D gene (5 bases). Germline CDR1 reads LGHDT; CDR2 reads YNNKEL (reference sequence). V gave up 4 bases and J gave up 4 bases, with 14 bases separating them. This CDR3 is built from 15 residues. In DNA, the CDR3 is TGTGCCAGCAGCCCCGGCAGGGCGATCGGAAACACCATATATTTT. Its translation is CASSPGRAIGNTIYF. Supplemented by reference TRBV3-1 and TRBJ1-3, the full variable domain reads DTAVSQTPKYLVTQMGNDKSIKCEQNLGHDTMYWYKQDSKKFLKIMFSYNNKELIINETVPNRFSPKSPDKAHLNLHINSLELGDSAVYFCASSPGRAIGNTIYFGEGSWLTVV.

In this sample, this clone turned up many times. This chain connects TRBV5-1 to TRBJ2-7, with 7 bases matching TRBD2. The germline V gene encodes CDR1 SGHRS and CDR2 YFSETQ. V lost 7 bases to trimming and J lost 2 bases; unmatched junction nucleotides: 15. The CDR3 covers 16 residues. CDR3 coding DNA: TGCGCCAGCTCTAGTGCTTCAAGCGGGATTACCTACGAGCAGTACTTC. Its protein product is CASSSASSGITYEQYF.